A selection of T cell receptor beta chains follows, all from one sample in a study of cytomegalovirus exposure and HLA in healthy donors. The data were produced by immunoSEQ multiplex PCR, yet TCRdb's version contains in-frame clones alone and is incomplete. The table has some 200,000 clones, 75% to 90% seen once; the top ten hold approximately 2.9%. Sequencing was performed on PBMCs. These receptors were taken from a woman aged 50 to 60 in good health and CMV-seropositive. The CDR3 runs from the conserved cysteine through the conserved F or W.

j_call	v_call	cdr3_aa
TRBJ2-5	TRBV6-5	CASRPTVYETQYF
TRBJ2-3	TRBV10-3	CAIAGTGGPRTDTQYF
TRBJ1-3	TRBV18	CASSPGGSGNTIYF
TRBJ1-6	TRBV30	CAGNGVRSPLHF
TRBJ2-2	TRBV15	CATSRDQETITNTGELFF
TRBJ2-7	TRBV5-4	CASSQTGAYEQYF
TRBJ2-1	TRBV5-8	CASSRRQGEQFF
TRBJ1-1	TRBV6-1	CASSLQENTEAFF
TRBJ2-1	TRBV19	CASSIDPAGGYNEQFF
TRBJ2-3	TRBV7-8	CASSPSTDTQYF